The next 8 T cell receptor beta chains were all read from a single sample in a study of T cells in Graves' hyperthyroidism and ophthalmopathy. Amplified TCR beta CDR3 regions derived from RNA transcripts. The HTBI primer set drove a first-round RT-PCR of the TCR CDR3. TCRdb called the multiplex PCR reads again in MiXCR, with one record for every CDR3 protein. The repertoire holds fewer than 900,000 distinct CDR3 sequences, with approximately 19% as singletons. The sequencing sample was made of blood. The receptors shown here come from a woman aged 50 to 60 with Graves' hyperthyroidism that later progressed to Graves' ophthalmopathy.

There are a few counts of this clonotype. This rearrangement joins TRBV5-1 to TRBJ2-2; maybe TRBD2 (5 bases). Per the germline V gene, CDR1 is SGHRS and CDR2 is YFSETQ. V was shortened by 4 bases and J by 1 base, with 14 bases between the two germline ends. The CDR3 runs 16 residues. CDR3 DNA sequence: TGCGCCAGCAGCCCGGCGTCGGCGGGGAACACCGGGGAGCTGTTTTTT. Translating it yields CASSPASAGNTGELFF.

The chain employs TRBV19 and TRBJ1-1; 7 bases agree with TRBD1. CDR3 size: 14 residues. The trim removed 0 bases at V and 5 bases at J, leaving 3 bases unmatched. In germline, CDR1 is LNHDA, CDR2 SQIVND (reference sequence). The CDR3 sequence: CASSIDLDRTEAFF. Here the CDR3 DNA reads TGTGCCAGTAGTATAGATCTGGACAGGACTGAAGCTTTCTTT.

To note about this clonotype: This may arise from a read error, as a much more abundant clone is one base away. The CDR3 is CASRGLAGPRNEQFF. CDR3 sequence (DNA): TGTGCCAGCAGAGGACTAGCGGGGCCCAGGAATGAGCAGTTCTTC. The J gene is TRBJ2-1, the V gene TRBV2, with 12 bases lining up with TRBD2. This CDR3 contains 15 residues. The trim removed 6 bases at V and 7 bases at J, leaving 7 bases unmatched. In germline, CDR1 is SNHLY, CDR2 FYNNEI.

This rearrangement joins TRBV29-1 to TRBJ1-1, with a tentative D call TRBD1 (5 bases). CDR3 length: 14 amino acids. Germline V gene data show CDR1 as SQVTM and CDR2 as ANQGSEA. Trimming removed 3 bases from V and 3 bases from J, with 14 bases in between. This CDR3 reads CSVDGAGGYTEAFF. The CDR3 DNA sequence: TGCAGCGTTGATGGGGCGGGAGGCTACACTGAAGCTTTCTTT.

The chain combines TRBV12-3 or TRBV12-4 with TRBJ1-3; maybe TRBD1 (6 bases). The CDR3 runs 15 residues. Trimming pared 7 bases from V and 4 bases from J, leaving 17 bases between. CDR3 in DNA: TGTGCCAGCACCCCATTGGGGGCGCCCGGAAACACCATATATTTT. Translating it yields CASTPLGAPGNTIYF.

This clonotype came up a few times. The genes are TRBV3-1 and TRBJ1-4; tentative D call: TRBD1 (6 bases). CDR3 size: 15 residues. V was shortened by 6 bases and J by 5 bases, with 16 bases between the two germline ends. Germline V gives CDR1 LGHDT, CDR2 YNNKEL (reference sequence). In nucleotides, the CDR3 is TGTGCCAGCAGACGGGTCAGGGACACCAATGAAAAACTGTTTTTT. Its translation: CASRRVRDTNEKLFF.

This clonotype was counted many times. The CDR3 coding sequence is TGTGCCAGGCAGGGGCTGTATGGCTACACCTTC. It is translated as CARQGLYGYTF. The rearrangement uses TRBV2 and TRBJ1-2, with a weak D call TRBD1 (6 bases). Germline values: CDR1 SNHLY, CDR2 FYNNEI. The CDR3 spans 11 residues. With 9 bases removed from V and 5 bases from J, the gap between germline ends came to 10 bases.

This clonotype was seen repeatedly, ten times or more. This sequence joins TRBV20-1 and TRBJ2-7; the match to TRBD2 covers 11 bases. The CDR3 length is 17 residues. The germline V gene has CDR1 DFQATT and CDR2 SNEGSKA (reference sequence). V dropped 1 base and J dropped 0; count of bases not matched to a gene: 8. In DNA, the CDR3 is TGCAGTGCTAGAGGGGGATCTAGCGGGGGGAGCTCCTACGAGCAGTACTTC. Translation: CSARGGSSGGSSYEQYF.